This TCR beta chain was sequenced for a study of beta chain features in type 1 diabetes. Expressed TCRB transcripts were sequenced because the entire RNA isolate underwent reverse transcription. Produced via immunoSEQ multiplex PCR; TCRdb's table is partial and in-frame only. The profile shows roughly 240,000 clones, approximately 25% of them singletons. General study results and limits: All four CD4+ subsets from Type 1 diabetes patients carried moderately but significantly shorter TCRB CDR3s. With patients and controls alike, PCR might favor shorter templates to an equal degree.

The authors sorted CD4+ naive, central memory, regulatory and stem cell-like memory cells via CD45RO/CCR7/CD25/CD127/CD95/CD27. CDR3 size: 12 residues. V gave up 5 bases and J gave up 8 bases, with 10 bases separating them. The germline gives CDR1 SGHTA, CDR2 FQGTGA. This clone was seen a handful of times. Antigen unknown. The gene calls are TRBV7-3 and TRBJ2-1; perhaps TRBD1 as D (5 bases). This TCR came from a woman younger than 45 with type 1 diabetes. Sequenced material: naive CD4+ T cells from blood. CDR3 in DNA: TGTGCCAGCAGCGGGAAAGGGGATGAGCAGTTCTTC. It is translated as CASSGKGDEQFF.